This T cell receptor beta chain was sequenced in a study of immune evolution from preneoplasia to lung adenocarcinoma. Only in-frame clones appear in the TCRdb table, and some are missing; sequencing was by immunoSEQ multiplex PCR. The data show 8,500 to 14,000 clones, with more than 80% seen just once and roughly 3.5% held by the top ten. A note on this clone: Its target is unknown.

Study findings and constraints: Normal lung had the highest top T cell clone frequencies.

Sequencing input: FFPE invasive lung adenocarcinoma tissue. The TCR was taken from a person aged 65 to 79 with invasive lung adenocarcinoma.

The DNA for the CDR3 is TGCAGCGTTGGTAGCGGTACCGCCTACGAGCAGTACTTC. It encodes CSVGSGTAYEQYF. The genes are TRBV29-1 and TRBJ2-7, with D tentatively TRBD2 (6 bases). Germline assignment: CDR1 SQVTM and CDR2 ANQGSEA. CDR3 length: 13 amino acids. V was cut by 4 bases and J by 2 bases, with 12 bases left in between.